Listed below are T cell receptor beta chains from one sample, sequenced in a study of T cells in Graves' hyperthyroidism and ophthalmopathy. TCRdb re-called the multiplex PCR reads through MiXCR, storing one row per CDR3 protein. The sample holds approximately 300,000 distinct CDR3 sequences; about 18% are singletons and the top ten take roughly 50%. Sequencing was carried out using blood. These receptors all stem from a woman aged 60-70 years with Graves' ophthalmopathy. Both conserved end residues are trimmed from each CDR3.

TRBV20-1	SARSPLSYNEQF
TRBV7-9	ASSPWTPQGSDTQY
TRBV18	ASSPFPPGTGGTQY
TRBV7-2	ASSARGWGSTGELF
TRBV7-2	ASSSDTGPQH
TRBV18	ASSAGGDDSPLH
TRBV7-9	ASSTHTSSGELF
TRBV2	ASTSRLDETQY
TRBV19	ASSINGNSNQPQH
TRBV11-2	ASSLDQGGTYEQY
TRBV20-1	SASPVGGYNEQF
TRBV27	ASSSRGLAGDTQY
TRBV11-2	ASSLVKAGTSWNEQF
TRBV24-1	ATSDSSTGGNEAF
TRBV7-2	ASSSRTGADGYT
TRBV12-3/TRBV12-4	ASSPQAGNSNQPQH
TRBV27	ASSREVAGFRL
TRBV7-8	ASSLSGGVHEQF
TRBV13	ASSRGQGNTEAF
TRBV5-1	ASSPAGSQNYEQY
TRBV5-1	ASSRDTNTEAF
TRBV6-5	ASSYSIQGSYEQY
TRBV12-3/TRBV12-4	ASSLRGHGEKLF
TRBV12-3/TRBV12-4	ANSFRGRPGGGASGANVLT
TRBV27	ASSLRTGKNIQY
TRBV15	ATSARYRGGELF
TRBV3-1	ASSRQGEEKLF
TRBV5-1	ASSLGVDNYGYT
TRBV19	ASNRVTQPQH
TRBV6-5	ASSYSGVANQPQH
TRBV20-1	SAREGVGGNEQF
TRBV2	ASTTDRNTEAF
TRBV7-2	ASRPPAGVVGELF